This T cell receptor beta chain was retrieved from a study of blood T cell repertoires in COVID-19. As for the study in general: Acute and convalescent COVID-19 specimens originated in the United States, Italy and Spain. PBMCs, B-cell-depleted T cells, or T cells were the source of the cDNA or gDNA that made up the material.

This CDR3 is built from 17 residues. The V gene's germline CDR1 is KGHSH and CDR2 LQKENI. V was pared by 3 bases and J by 6 bases, with 23 bases between. Methods used by the authors: Reference gene primers were amplified, and this amplification served to estimate nucleated cell counts. TCRdb's table, derived via immunoSEQ multiplex PCR, lists solely in-frame clones and lacks some. V and J calls and clone size are as listed in that table; D and trimming were resolved from the DNA. The sample has 35,000 to 40,000 clones; approximately 91% are singletons. Material for sequencing was peripheral blood. The chain couples TRBV18 to TRBJ1-1, with unresolved D. This receptor was obtained from a man aged 70 or older with acute or convalescent COVID-19. The CDR3 loop reads CASSPSFSSTSQAEAFF. The DNA for the CDR3 is TGTGCCAGCTCACCGTCGTTTTCTTCGACCTCGCAGGCTGAAGCTTTCTTT. The full variable domain, completed using reference TRBV18 and TRBJ1-1, is NAGVMQNPRHLVRRRGQEARLRCSPMKGHSHVYWYRQLPEEGLKFMVYLQKENIIDESGMPKERFSAEFPKEGPSILRIQQVVRGDSAAYFCASSPSFSSTSQAEAFFGQGTRLTVV.